The 4 T cell receptor beta chains listed next were all sequenced from one sample in a study of cytomegalovirus exposure and HLA in healthy donors. The PCR ran on 60 Vbeta and 13 Jbeta primers. The repertoire was sequenced with immunoSEQ multiplex PCR; TCRdb's copy has only in-frame clones and lacks some. Among approximately 190,000 clones listed, 75% to 90% were seen once. The sequenced material came from PBMCs. These receptors all stem from a woman between 50 and 59 years old in good health and CMV-seropositive.

V usage is TRBV2 and J usage is TRBJ2-3; TRBD2 agrees at 7 bases. V was clipped by 7 bases and J by 2 bases; unmatched bases: 9. Germline CDR1 reads SNHLY; CDR2 reads FYNNEI. CDR3 length equals 15 residues. Here the CDR3 reads CASKGRLASTDTQYF. CDR3 DNA sequence: TGTGCCAGCAAAGGTAGACTAGCTTCCACAGATACGCAGTATTTT.

This clone was picked up one time. V gene TRBV19 combines with J gene TRBJ2-7; D possibly corresponds to TRBD2 (6 bases). The CDR3 spans 14 residues. The V gene's germline CDR1 is LNHDA and CDR2 SQIVND (reference sequence). The V end was cut by 6 bases, the J end by 2 bases, with 14 bases between. CDR3 coding DNA: TGTGCCAGTAGCCCCGGGGGTCCAACCTACGAGCAGTACTTC. Its translation: CASSPGGPTYEQYF.

This rearrangement joins TRBV7-8 to TRBJ1-3; D is perhaps TRBD1 (5 bases). Germline CDR1 and CDR2: SGHVS and FQNEAQ. CDR3 length equals 17 residues. Deletions cut 0 bases from V and 0 bases from J, with 12 bases between. CDR3 region: CASSLARRGSSGNTIYF. CDR3 nucleotides: TGTGCCAGCAGCTTAGCAAGGAGGGGTAGCTCTGGAAACACCATATATTTT.

The chain links TRBV5-1 to TRBJ2-1; 10 nucleotides line up with TRBD2. The CDR3 has 15 amino acids. CDR1 and CDR2 from the germline V gene are SGHRS and YFSETQ. With 0 bases clipped from V and 9 bases from J, the junction kept 6 bases outside the gene matches. The CDR3 sequence: CASSLEASGGVEQFF. CDR3 bases: TGCGCCAGCAGCTTGGAGGCTAGCGGGGGTGTTGAGCAGTTCTTC.